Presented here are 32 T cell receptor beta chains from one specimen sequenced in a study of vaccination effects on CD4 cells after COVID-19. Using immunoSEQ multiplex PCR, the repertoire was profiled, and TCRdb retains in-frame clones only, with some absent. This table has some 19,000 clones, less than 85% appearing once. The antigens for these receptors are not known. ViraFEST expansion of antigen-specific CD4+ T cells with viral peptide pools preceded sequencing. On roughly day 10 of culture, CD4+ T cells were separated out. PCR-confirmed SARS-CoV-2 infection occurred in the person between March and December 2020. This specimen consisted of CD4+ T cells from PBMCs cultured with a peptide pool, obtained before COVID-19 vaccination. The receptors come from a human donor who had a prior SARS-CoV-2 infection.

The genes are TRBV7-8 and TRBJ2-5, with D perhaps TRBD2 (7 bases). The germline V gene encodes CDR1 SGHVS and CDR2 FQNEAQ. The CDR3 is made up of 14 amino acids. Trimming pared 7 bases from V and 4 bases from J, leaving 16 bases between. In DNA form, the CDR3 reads TGTGCCAGCACCGTGAGGGGGGGGAGAGAGACCCAGTACTTC. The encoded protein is CASTVRGGRETQYF.

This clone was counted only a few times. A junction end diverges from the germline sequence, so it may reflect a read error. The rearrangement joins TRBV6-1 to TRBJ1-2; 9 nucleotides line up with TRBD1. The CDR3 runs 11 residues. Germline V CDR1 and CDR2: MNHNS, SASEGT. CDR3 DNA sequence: TGTGCCAGCAGTGACCGGGACAGGGAACACTTC. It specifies CASSDRDREHF.

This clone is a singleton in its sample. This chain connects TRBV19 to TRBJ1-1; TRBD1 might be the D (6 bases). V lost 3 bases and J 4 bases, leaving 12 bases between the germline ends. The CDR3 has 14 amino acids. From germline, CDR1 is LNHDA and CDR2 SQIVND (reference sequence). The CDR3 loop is CASSISQGGTEAFF. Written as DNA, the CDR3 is TGTGCCAGTAGTATCAGTCAAGGGGGCACTGAAGCTTTCTTT.

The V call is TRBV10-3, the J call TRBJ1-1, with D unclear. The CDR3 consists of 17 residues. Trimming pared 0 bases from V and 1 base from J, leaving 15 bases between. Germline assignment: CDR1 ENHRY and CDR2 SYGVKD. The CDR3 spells CAISESIVVGQNTEAFF. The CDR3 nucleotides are TGTGCCATCAGTGAGTCAATAGTGGTTGGGCAGAACACTGAAGCTTTCTTT.

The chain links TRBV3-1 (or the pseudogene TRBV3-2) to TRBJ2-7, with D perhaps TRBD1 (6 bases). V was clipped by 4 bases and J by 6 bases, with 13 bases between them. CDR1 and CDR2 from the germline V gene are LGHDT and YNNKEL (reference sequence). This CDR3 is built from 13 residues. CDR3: CASSRQGIGEQYF. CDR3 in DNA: TGTGCCAGCAGCCGCCAGGGGATTGGCGAGCAGTACTTC.

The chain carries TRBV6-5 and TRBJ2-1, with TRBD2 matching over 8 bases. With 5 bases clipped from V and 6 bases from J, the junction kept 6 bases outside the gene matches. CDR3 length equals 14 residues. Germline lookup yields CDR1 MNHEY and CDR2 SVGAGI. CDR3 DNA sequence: TGTGCCAGCAGTCAACCGGGACTAGGCAATGAGCAGTTCTTC. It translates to CASSQPGLGNEQFF.

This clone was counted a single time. CDR3: CASSSGTGVNEQYF. The DNA for the CDR3 is TGTGCCAGCAGCTCCGGGACAGGGGTAAACGAGCAGTACTTC. The chain couples TRBV6-5 to TRBJ2-7; 10 bases are shared with TRBD1. The CDR3 sequence is 14 residues long. J was trimmed by 5 bases and V by 6 bases; bases with no gene match: 7. Germline loops: CDR1 MNHEY, CDR2 SVGAGI.

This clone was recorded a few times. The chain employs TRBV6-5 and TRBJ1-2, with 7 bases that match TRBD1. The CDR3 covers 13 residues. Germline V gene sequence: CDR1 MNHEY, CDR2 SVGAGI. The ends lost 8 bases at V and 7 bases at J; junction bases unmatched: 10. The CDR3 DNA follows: TGTGCCAGCGCTATCGGGACAGCCTCTGGCTACACCTTC. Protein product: CASAIGTASGYTF.

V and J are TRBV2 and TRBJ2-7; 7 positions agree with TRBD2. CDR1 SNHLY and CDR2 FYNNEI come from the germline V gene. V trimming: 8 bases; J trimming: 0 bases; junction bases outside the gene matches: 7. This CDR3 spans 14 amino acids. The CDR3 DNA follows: TGTGCCAGCGGACTAGAACGTGTCTCCTACGAGCAGTACTTC. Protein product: CASGLERVSYEQYF.

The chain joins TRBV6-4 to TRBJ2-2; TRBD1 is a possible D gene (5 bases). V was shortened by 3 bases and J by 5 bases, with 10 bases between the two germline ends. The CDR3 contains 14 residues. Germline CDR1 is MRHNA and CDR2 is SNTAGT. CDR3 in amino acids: CASSEQVSTGELFF. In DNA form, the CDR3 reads TGTGCCAGCAGTGAACAGGTCTCGACCGGGGAGCTGTTTTTT.

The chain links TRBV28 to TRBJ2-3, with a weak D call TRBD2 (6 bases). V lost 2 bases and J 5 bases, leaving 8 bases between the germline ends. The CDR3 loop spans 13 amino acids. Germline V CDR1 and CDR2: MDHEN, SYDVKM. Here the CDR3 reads CASSLGREDTQYF. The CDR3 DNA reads TGTGCCAGCAGTTTAGGGCGGGAAGATACGCAGTATTTT.

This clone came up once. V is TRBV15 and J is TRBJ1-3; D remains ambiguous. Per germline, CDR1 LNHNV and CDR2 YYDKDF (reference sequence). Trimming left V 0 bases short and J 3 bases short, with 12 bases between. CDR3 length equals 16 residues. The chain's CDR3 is CATSRDVGFFGNTIYF. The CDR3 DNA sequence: TGTGCCACCAGCAGAGATGTAGGGTTTTTTGGAAACACCATATATTTT. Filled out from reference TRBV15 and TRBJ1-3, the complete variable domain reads DAMVIQNPRYQVTQFGKPVTLSCSQTLNHNVMYWYQQKSSQAPKLLFHYYDKDFNNEADTPDNFQSRRPNTSFCFLDIRSPGLGDTAMYLCATSRDVGFFGNTIYFGEGSWLTVV.

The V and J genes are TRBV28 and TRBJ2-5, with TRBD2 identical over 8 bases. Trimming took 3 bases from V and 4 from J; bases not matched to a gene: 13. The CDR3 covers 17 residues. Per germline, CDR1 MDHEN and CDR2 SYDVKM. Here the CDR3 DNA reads TGTGCCAGCAGTTTCCCCGGTTTGAGCGGGGGTAGAGAGACCCAGTACTTC. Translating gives CASSFPGLSGGRETQYF.

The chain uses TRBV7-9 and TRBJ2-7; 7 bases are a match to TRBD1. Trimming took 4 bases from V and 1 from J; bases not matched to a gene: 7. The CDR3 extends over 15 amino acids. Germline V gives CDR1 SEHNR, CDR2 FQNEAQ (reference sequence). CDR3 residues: CASSSGTADSYEQYF. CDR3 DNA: TGTGCCAGCAGCTCTGGGACAGCTGATTCCTACGAGCAGTACTTC.

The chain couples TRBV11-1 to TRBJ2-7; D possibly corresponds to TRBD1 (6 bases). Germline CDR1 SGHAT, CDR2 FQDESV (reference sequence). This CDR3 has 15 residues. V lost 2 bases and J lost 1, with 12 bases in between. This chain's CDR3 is CASSLKGVGSYEQYF. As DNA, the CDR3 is TGTGCCAGCAGCTTAAAGGGGGTTGGGTCCTACGAGCAGTACTTC.

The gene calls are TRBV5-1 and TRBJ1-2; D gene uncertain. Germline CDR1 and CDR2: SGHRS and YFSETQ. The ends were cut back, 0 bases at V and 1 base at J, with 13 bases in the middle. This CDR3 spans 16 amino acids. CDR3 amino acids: CASSLAPDADNYGYTF. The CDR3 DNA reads TGCGCCAGCAGCTTGGCACCGGACGCTGATAACTATGGCTACACCTTC.

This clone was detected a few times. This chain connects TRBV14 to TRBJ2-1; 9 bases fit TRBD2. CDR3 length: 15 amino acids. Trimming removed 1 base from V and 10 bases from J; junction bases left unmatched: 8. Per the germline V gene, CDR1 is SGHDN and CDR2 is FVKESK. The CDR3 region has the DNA TGTGCCAGCAGCCAAGGGCTAGCGGGGTATAGGGAGCAGTTCTTC. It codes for CASSQGLAGYREQFF.

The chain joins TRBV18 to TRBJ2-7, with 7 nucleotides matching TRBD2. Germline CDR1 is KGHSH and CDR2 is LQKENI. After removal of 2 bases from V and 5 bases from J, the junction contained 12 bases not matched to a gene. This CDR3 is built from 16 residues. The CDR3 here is CASSPDWGEGLNEQYF. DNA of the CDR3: TGTGCCAGCTCACCAGATTGGGGGGAGGGCCTCAACGAGCAGTACTTC.

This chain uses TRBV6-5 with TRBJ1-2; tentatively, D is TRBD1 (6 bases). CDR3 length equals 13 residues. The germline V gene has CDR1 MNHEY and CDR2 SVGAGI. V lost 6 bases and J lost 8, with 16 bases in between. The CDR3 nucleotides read TGTGCCAGCAGCCCCGGGGGGCGTGGAGGCTACACCTTC. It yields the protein CASSPGGRGGYTF.

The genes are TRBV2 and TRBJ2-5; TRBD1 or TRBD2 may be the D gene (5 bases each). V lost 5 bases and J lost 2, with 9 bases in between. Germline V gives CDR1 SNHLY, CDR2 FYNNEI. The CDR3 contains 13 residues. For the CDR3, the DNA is TGTGCCAGCAGTCGGGACCCTCAAGAGACCCAGTACTTC. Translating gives CASSRDPQETQYF.

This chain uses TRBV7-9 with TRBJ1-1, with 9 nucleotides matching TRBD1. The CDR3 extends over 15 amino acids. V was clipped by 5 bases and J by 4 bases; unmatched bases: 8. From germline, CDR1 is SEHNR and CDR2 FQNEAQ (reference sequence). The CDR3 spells CASSPPGQGITEAFF. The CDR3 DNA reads TGTGCCAGCAGCCCCCCGGGACAGGGAATCACTGAAGCTTTCTTT.

CDR3 bases: TGTGCCAGCAGTTTAACCGCGGACCAGCCCCAGCATTTT. Translation gives CASSLTADQPQHF. The chain carries TRBV27 and TRBJ1-5, with D hard to call. The CDR3 is 13 amino acids. The V end lost 2 bases, the J end lost 7 bases, and 9 bases lay between the germline ends. CDR1 MNHEY and CDR2 SMNVEV come from the germline V gene (reference sequence).

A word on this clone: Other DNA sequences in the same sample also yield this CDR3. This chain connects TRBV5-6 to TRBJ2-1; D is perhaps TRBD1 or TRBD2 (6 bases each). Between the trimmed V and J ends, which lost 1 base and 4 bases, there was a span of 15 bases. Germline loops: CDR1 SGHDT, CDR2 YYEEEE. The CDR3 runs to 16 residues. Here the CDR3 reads CASSLTGANLYNEQFF. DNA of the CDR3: TGTGCCAGCAGCTTGACGGGGGCTAATCTGTACAATGAGCAGTTCTTC.

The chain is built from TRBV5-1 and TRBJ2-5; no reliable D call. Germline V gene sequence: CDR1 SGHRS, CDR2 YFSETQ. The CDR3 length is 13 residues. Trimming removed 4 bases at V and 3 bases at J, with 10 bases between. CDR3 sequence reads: CASSRTLEETQYF. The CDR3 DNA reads TGCGCCAGCAGCCGTACATTAGAAGAGACCCAGTACTTC.

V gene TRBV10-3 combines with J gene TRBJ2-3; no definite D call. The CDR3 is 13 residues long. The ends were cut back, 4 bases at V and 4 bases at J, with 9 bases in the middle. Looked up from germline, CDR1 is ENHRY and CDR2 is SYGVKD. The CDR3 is CAISASTPDTQYF. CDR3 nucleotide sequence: TGTGCCATCAGTGCTTCGACGCCAGATACGCAGTATTTT.

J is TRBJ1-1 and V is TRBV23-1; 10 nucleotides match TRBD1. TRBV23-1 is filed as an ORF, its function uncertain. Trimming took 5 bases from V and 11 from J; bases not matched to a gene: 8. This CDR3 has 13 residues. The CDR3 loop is CASSERQGARAFF. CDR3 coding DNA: TGCGCCAGCAGTGAGCGACAGGGGGCGAGGGCTTTCTTT.

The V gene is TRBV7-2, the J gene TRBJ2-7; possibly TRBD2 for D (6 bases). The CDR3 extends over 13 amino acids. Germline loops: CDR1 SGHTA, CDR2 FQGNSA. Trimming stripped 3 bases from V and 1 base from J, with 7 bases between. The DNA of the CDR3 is TGTGCCAGCAGCTTTGGACTATCCTACGAGCAGTACTTC. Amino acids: CASSFGLSYEQYF.

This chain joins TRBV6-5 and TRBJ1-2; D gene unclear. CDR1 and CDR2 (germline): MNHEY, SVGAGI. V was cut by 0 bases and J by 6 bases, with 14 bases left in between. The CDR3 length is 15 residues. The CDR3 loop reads CASSYSNLAPNGYTF. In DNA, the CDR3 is TGTGCCAGCAGTTACTCGAACCTGGCGCCGAATGGCTACACCTTC.

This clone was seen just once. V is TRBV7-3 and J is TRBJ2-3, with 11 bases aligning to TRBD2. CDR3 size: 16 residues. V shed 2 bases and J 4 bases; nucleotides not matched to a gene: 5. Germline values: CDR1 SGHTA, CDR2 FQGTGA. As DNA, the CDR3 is TGTGCCAGCAGCTTATTTAGCGGGAGGGCCGCAGATACGCAGTATTTT. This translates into CASSLFSGRAADTQYF.

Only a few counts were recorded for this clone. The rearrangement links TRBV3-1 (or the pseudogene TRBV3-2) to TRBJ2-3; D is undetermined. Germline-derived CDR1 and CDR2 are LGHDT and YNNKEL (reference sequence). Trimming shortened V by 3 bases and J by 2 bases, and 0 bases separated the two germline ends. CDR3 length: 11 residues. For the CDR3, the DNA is TGTGCCAGCAGCCACACAGATACGCAGTATTTT. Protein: CASSHTDTQYF.

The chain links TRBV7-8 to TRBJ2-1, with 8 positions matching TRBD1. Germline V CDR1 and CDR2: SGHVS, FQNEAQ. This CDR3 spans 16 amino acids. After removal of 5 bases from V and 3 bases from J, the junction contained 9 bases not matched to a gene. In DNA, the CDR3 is TGTGCCAGCAGCGGGCCGGGACAGGTAATCTACAATGAGCAGTTCTTC. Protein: CASSGPGQVIYNEQFF.

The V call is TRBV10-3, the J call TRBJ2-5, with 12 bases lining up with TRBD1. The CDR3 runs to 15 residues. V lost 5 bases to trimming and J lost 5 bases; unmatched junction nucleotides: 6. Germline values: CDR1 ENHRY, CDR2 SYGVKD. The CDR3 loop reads CAISMGQGALETQYF. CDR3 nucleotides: TGTGCCATCAGTATGGGACAGGGGGCCCTTGAGACCCAGTACTTC.